The TCR beta chain described here comes from a study of CD8+CD57+ T cells in acquired aplastic anemia. Genomic DNA, serving as template, underwent TCR beta VDJ and CDR3 profiling. Using its own MiXCR run on the reads, TCRdb lists one record per CDR3 protein. The sample lists some 120,000 distinct CDR3 sequences, about 40% seen once, with about 2.6% in the top ten. The CDR3 runs to 14 residues. With 0 bases removed from V and 5 bases from J, the gap between germline ends came to 7 bases. CDR1 is LNHNV, CDR2 YYDKDF, per germline (reference sequence). This clonotype was picked up many times. All patients picked for sequencing had shown, by flow cytometry, an expansion of CD8+CD57+ cells.

Sequenced sample: sorted CD4+, CD8+, or CD8+CD57+ T cells (not recorded which) from PBMCs. The chain couples TRBV15 to TRBJ2-2; the D is unclear. This TCR was recovered from a human donor with aplastic anemia. The CDR3 bases are TGTGCCACCAGCAGAGATGAGAGAACCGGGGAGCTGTTTTTT. Its protein is CATSRDERTGELFF.